The source of this TCR beta chain is a study of blood T cell repertoires in COVID-19. With V trimmed by 8 bases and J by 5 bases, 12 bases remained unmatched. Germline V gene lookup returns CDR1 KGHDR and CDR2 SFDVKD. This CDR3 contains 15 residues. The method was immunoSEQ multiplex PCR; TCRdb's version includes in-frame clones alone and lacks a portion of them. Here the sample spans 250,000 or so clones, 65% to 90% being singletons. The source of this sequence is a man between 40 and 49 years old who had recovered from COVID-19. The specimen was peripheral blood. V gene TRBV24-1 combines with J gene TRBJ2-5; 8 bases are shared with TRBD1. CDR3 residues: CATIPRGRGRETQYF. The CDR3 nucleotides are TGTGCCACCATCCCAAGGGGCAGGGGGCGGGAGACCCAGTACTTC.